This T cell receptor (beta chain) was recorded in a study of blood T cells in healthy people across ages. Study context: Using template switching, researchers captured about one barcoded beta molecule for each two T cells. Whole-study results and caveats: The study found TCR beta diversity correlated strongly with naive T cell percentage.

As for this clonotype: Its antigen is not known.

This CDR3 is 15 amino acids long. Germline assignment: CDR1 DFQATT and CDR2 SNEGSKA (reference sequence). V lost 0 bases to trimming and J lost 2 bases, with 11 bases between them. The authors drew ten milliliters of peripheral blood from each donor. The second PCR ran roughly 7 to 12 cycles with a sample-barcoded 5' primer and J-beta primers. Every cDNA molecule bore a tag from a template-switch adaptor containing 12 random nucleotides. TCRdb processed the 5' RACE reads anew with MiXCR; each CDR3 protein has one entry. The sample consists of over 600,000 distinct CDR3 sequences, about 43% of them appearing once.

This TCR derives from an elderly man in good health. Sequences were obtained from blood. The chain uses TRBV20-1 and TRBJ2-4; maybe TRBD2 (5 bases). The CDR3 DNA sequence: TGCAGTGCTAGAGATGGAGGTTTTACCAAAAACATTCAGTACTTC. Translation gives CSARDGGFTKNIQYF.